The 29 T cell receptor beta chains below come from one sample, sequenced in a study of OX40 agonist ivuxolimab in advanced cancers. Profiling relied on immunoSEQ multiplex PCR, and the TCRdb table lists in-frame clones only, not all of them. The table has tens of thousands of clones, about 91% seen once; the top ten hold more than 0.3%. Here the sequenced sample was CD4+ or CD8+ T cells sorted from blood, taken in a trial of the OX40 agonist ivuxolimab. The receptors were gathered from an adult with an advanced solid tumor such as melanoma, head and neck, liver or kidney cancer.

The J gene is TRBJ2-1, the V gene TRBV7-8, with 8 bases matching TRBD2. The CDR3 is made up of 15 amino acids. Trimming at V came to 3 bases and at J to 7 bases, leaving 8 bases not matched to a gene. Germline CDR1 SGHVS, CDR2 FQNEAQ. The CDR3 DNA is TGTGCCAGCAGCTTGGGAAGCGGGAGTTCGAATGAGCAGTTCTTC. This sequence encodes CASSLGSGSSNEQFF.

This chain uses TRBV2 with TRBJ1-1; D remains unclear. This CDR3 is built from 16 residues. Germline V lookup: CDR1 SNHLY, CDR2 FYNNEI. V was shortened by 0 bases and J by 1 base, with 12 bases between the two germline ends. The CDR3 sequence: CASSEAPPGRNTEAFF. The CDR3 bases are TGTGCCAGCAGTGAAGCCCCCCCAGGCAGGAACACTGAAGCTTTCTTT.

This clone appeared a single time. This rearrangement joins TRBV6-5 to TRBJ1-2, with 7 bases fitting TRBD1. This CDR3 contains 16 residues. Germline CDR1 is MNHEY and CDR2 is SVGAGI. The trim removed 2 bases at V and 2 bases at J, leaving 8 bases unmatched. In DNA form, the CDR3 reads TGTGCCAGCAGTTACGCGTTCAACAGGGGAAACTATGGCTACACCTTC. Protein: CASSYAFNRGNYGYTF.

The gene calls are TRBV6-6 and TRBJ2-1; D perhaps matches TRBD2 (6 bases). This CDR3 is built from 13 residues. CDR1 MNHNY and CDR2 SVGAGI come from the germline V gene (reference sequence). V was trimmed by 6 bases and J by 8 bases, leaving 14 bases between them. CDR3 in amino acids: CASRKLAVDEQFF. The CDR3 DNA is TGTGCCAGCAGGAAACTAGCTGTGGATGAGCAGTTCTTC.

This clone has only a few counts. The rearrangement uses TRBV19 and TRBJ2-7; 12 bases match TRBD1. The CDR3 spans 12 residues. Germline CDR1 is LNHDA and CDR2 is SQIVND (reference sequence). Losses at the gene ends were 9 bases for V and 5 bases for J; bases not matched to a gene: 2. CDR3 in DNA: TGTGCCAGCGGGACAGGGGGCAACGAGCAGTACTTC. Translating gives CASGTGGNEQYF.

The chain couples TRBV7-8 to TRBJ2-1; TRBD2 aligns across 8 bases. The CDR3 consists of 16 residues. V lost 4 bases and J lost 7; bases outside the gene matches: 12. CDR1 and CDR2 (germline): SGHVS, FQNEAQ. DNA of the CDR3: TGTGCCAGCAGCTCTCCATCGGGGGGGGTCGGGAATGAGCAGTTCTTC. It translates to CASSSPSGGVGNEQFF.

This clone was picked up one time. The V gene is TRBV6-6, the J gene TRBJ1-2; 10 nucleotides align to TRBD1. Germline-derived CDR1 and CDR2 are MNHNY and SVGAGI (reference sequence). This CDR3 is built from 14 residues. The V segment lost 3 bases and the J segment 5 bases; nucleotides outside the gene matches: 3. For the CDR3, the DNA is TGTGCCAGCAGTTATGACAGGGGGCGGTATGGCTACACCTTC. Its protein product is CASSYDRGRYGYTF.

The chain carries TRBV6-5 and TRBJ1-1; TRBD1 aligns across 9 bases. Per the germline V gene, CDR1 is MNHEY and CDR2 is SVGAGI. Unmatched junction bases numbered 8, after V lost 4 bases and J lost 8 bases. The CDR3 has 14 amino acids. CDR3 sequence reads: CASSSGTGGAEAFF. The CDR3 nucleotides are TGTGCCAGCAGTTCCGGTACAGGGGGCGCAGAAGCTTTCTTT.

The J gene is TRBJ1-5, the V gene TRBV7-8; 7 bases are a match to TRBD1. Germline V lookup: CDR1 SGHVS, CDR2 FQNEAQ. The CDR3 is 15 amino acids. The junction had 3 bases not matched to a gene; V was cut back by 2 bases and J by 2 bases. The CDR3 is CASSLNRGRNQPQHF. The CDR3 DNA reads TGTGCCAGCAGCTTAAACAGGGGACGCAATCAGCCCCAGCATTTT. Together with reference TRBV7-8 and TRBJ1-5, the CDR3 gives the full variable domain: GAGVSQSPRYKVAKRGQDVALRCDPISGHVSLFWYQQALGQGPEFLTYFQNEAQLDKSGLPSDRFFAERPEGSVSTLKIQRTQQEDSAVYLCASSLNRGRNQPQHFGDGTRLSIL.

V and J are TRBV27 and TRBJ2-7, with 14 nucleotides matching TRBD2. The CDR3 contains 18 residues. Germline loops: CDR1 MNHEY, CDR2 SMNVEV (reference sequence). V lost 2 bases and J lost 3; bases outside the gene matches: 9. The CDR3 sequence is CASSLKGLAGVRLYEQYF. In nucleotides, the CDR3 is TGTGCCAGCAGTTTAAAGGGACTAGCGGGAGTTCGGCTCTACGAGCAGTACTTC.

This chain links TRBV6-1 with TRBJ1-1; 7 bases line up with TRBD1. The trim removed 5 bases at V and 3 bases at J, leaving 3 bases unmatched. Germline assignment: CDR1 MNHNS and CDR2 SASEGT. This CDR3 comprises 13 residues. The CDR3 DNA follows: TGTGCCAGCAGTACAGGGGAGGACACTGAAGCTTTCTTT. Translation: CASSTGEDTEAFF.

The V call is TRBV5-1, the J call TRBJ2-1; D is possibly TRBD1 or TRBD2 (5 bases each). The CDR3 totals 17 residues. Trimming removed 0 bases from V and 4 bases from J, with 17 bases in between. CDR1 is SGHRS and CDR2 is YFSETQ in the germline V gene. CDR3 region: CASSLAPPGPNYNEQFF. The DNA of the CDR3 is TGCGCCAGCAGCTTGGCCCCCCCGGGACCAAATTACAATGAGCAGTTCTTC.

V gene TRBV4-1 combines with J gene TRBJ2-7; 7 positions match TRBD2. The CDR3 covers 15 residues. Germline V lookup: CDR1 MGHRA, CDR2 YSYEKL. V shed 0 bases, J shed 6 bases, and the junction held 8 bases outside the gene matches. The CDR3, as DNA: TGCGCCAGCAGCCAAGATTGGGGGGGAGTGGGCGAGCAGTACTTC. Translating gives CASSQDWGGVGEQYF.

The CDR3 loop is CASRPGTETNYGYTF. DNA of the CDR3: TGCGCCAGCAGACCCGGGACAGAAACAAACTATGGCTACACCTTC. V is TRBV5-1 and J is TRBJ1-2; TRBD1 aligns across 7 bases. Germline-derived CDR1 and CDR2 are SGHRS and YFSETQ. V lost 5 bases and J lost 2; bases outside the gene matches: 9. The CDR3 runs 15 residues. The whole variable domain, remainder taken from reference TRBV5-1 and TRBJ1-2, is KAGVTQTPRYLIKTRGQQVTLSCSPISGHRSVSWYQQTPGQGLQFLFEYFSETQRNKGNFPGRFSGRQFSNSRSEMNVSTLELGDSALYLCASRPGTETNYGYTFGSGTRLTVV.

The chain combines TRBV18 with TRBJ1-1; TRBD1 aligns across 11 bases. V shed 4 bases, J shed 2 bases, and the junction held 3 bases outside the gene matches. The CDR3 covers 15 residues. Germline CDR1 is KGHSH and CDR2 is LQKENI. As DNA, the CDR3 is TGTGCCAGCTCACTAGGACAGGGGGCAAACACTGAAGCTTTCTTT. This gives the protein CASSLGQGANTEAFF.

The chain combines TRBV10-2 with TRBJ1-1, with D perhaps TRBD1 (5 bases). V was clipped by 5 bases and J by 1 base, with 11 bases between them. The CDR3 is 14 residues long. Germline-derived CDR1 and CDR2 are WSHSY and SAAADI. The CDR3 region has the DNA TGCGCCAGCAGTTTCCAGGGTGGGAACACTGAAGCTTTCTTT. Amino acids: CASSFQGGNTEAFF.

J is TRBJ2-1 and V is TRBV9, with unresolved D. V lost 4 bases and J lost 6, with 14 bases in between. This CDR3 contains 14 residues. The germline V gene encodes CDR1 SGDLS and CDR2 YYNGEE. CDR3 in DNA: TGTGCCAGCAGCCTCGGTTCGCCCCCCAATGAGCAGTTCTTC. This gives the protein CASSLGSPPNEQFF.

This clone has only one observation. The CDR3 region is CASSPLTGGREKLFF. The DNA of the CDR3 is TGTGCCAGCAGTCCCTTGACAGGGGGCCGTGAAAAACTGTTTTTT. The chain has TRBV28 and TRBJ1-4; 10 bases are a match to TRBD1. V dropped 5 bases and J dropped 7; count of bases not matched to a gene: 7. The CDR3 extends over 15 amino acids. The germline V gene has CDR1 MDHEN and CDR2 SYDVKM.

The chain has TRBV30 and TRBJ2-3; perhaps TRBD2 as D (5 bases). Germline V lookup: CDR1 GTSNPN, CDR2 SVGIG (reference sequence). The CDR3 loop spans 14 amino acids. Deletions cut 2 bases from V and 2 bases from J, with 11 bases between. CDR3 amino acids: CAWSIATYTDTQYF. The CDR3 DNA follows: TGTGCCTGGAGTATAGCGACTTACACAGATACGCAGTATTTT.

This clone is deemed medium-sized. The chain couples TRBV19 to TRBJ2-1; D call uncertain. V was shortened by 2 bases and J by 2 bases, with 13 bases between the two germline ends. Germline assignment: CDR1 LNHDA and CDR2 SQIVND (reference sequence). The CDR3 has 16 residues. The CDR3 is CASSIYPGLAYNEQFF. The DNA for the CDR3 is TGTGCCAGTAGTATATACCCAGGCCTAGCCTACAATGAGCAGTTCTTC. The full variable domain, in which reference TRBV19 and TRBJ2-1 provide the parts outside the CDR3, is DGGITQSPKYLFRKEGQNVTLSCEQNLNHDAMYWYRQDPGQGLRLIYYSQIVNDFQKGDIAEGYSVSREKKESFPLTVTSAQKNPTAFYLCASSIYPGLAYNEQFFGPGTRLTVL.

The chain combines TRBV19 with TRBJ2-1; TRBD2 might be the D (5 bases). Trimming stripped 0 bases from V and 8 bases from J, with 14 bases between. Germline CDR1 and CDR2: LNHDA and SQIVND (reference sequence). The CDR3 extends over 15 amino acids. The CDR3 reads CASSIEPAREYEQFF. CDR3 coding DNA: TGTGCCAGTAGTATAGAACCGGCTAGGGAGTATGAGCAGTTCTTC.

This clone was detected only once. The chain couples TRBV18 to TRBJ2-1; weak D call: TRBD2 (6 bases). The V gene lost 2 bases and the J gene lost 5 bases, with 13 bases spanning the gap. Germline V gives CDR1 KGHSH, CDR2 LQKENI. This CDR3 has 15 amino acids. This chain's CDR3 is CASSPSRGGNNEQFF. DNA for the CDR3: TGTGCCAGCTCACCAAGCCGGGGCGGGAACAATGAGCAGTTCTTC. Full variable domain (outside the CDR3, taken from reference TRBV18 and TRBJ2-1): NAGVMQNPRHLVRRRGQEARLRCSPMKGHSHVYWYRQLPEEGLKFMVYLQKENIIDESGMPKERFSAEFPKEGPSILRIQQVVRGDSAAYFCASSPSRGGNNEQFFGPGTRLTVL.

The V call is TRBV2, the J call TRBJ1-5; TRBD1 aligns across 9 bases. With 4 bases clipped from V and 5 bases from J, the junction kept 3 bases outside the gene matches. The CDR3 totals 14 residues. CDR1 SNHLY and CDR2 FYNNEI come from the germline V gene. The CDR3 region is CASSVWTGDQPQHF. The CDR3 DNA sequence: TGTGCCAGCAGTGTTTGGACAGGGGATCAGCCCCAGCATTTT.

The chain employs TRBV7-2 and TRBJ2-1, with 7 bases aligning to TRBD2. The CDR3 contains 14 residues. In germline, CDR1 is SGHTA, CDR2 FQGNSA. V shed 1 base, J shed 8 bases, and the junction held 5 bases outside the gene matches. The CDR3 DNA reads TGTGCCAGCAGCTTAGTGACTAGCAGCCATGAGCAGTTCTTC. As protein: CASSLVTSSHEQFF.

This clone was picked up one time. The chain couples TRBV2 to TRBJ2-3; TRBD2 matches at 10 bases. The ends lost 8 bases at V and 6 bases at J; junction bases unmatched: 11. The CDR3 contains 15 residues. The germline V gene encodes CDR1 SNHLY and CDR2 FYNNEI. CDR3 region: CASQTPAGGKDTQYF. The CDR3 DNA reads as TGTGCCAGCCAAACCCCAGCGGGAGGGAAGGATACGCAGTATTTT.

This sequence joins TRBV6-5 and TRBJ1-4; tentative D call: TRBD1 (6 bases). Germline V CDR1 and CDR2: MNHEY, SVGAGI. The CDR3 is 12 amino acids. Trimming pared 6 bases from V and 12 bases from J, leaving 14 bases between. The CDR3 here is CASSEGQWELFF. The CDR3 nucleotides read TGTGCCAGCAGCGAGGGACAATGGGAACTGTTTTTT.

This sequence joins TRBV30 and TRBJ1-5, with D tentatively TRBD1 (6 bases). CDR3 size: 13 residues. The germline gives CDR1 GTSNPN, CDR2 SVGIG (reference sequence). V lost 0 bases, J lost 7 bases, and 10 bases lay in between. CDR3 sequence: CAWSVSGVQPQHF. Written as DNA, the CDR3 is TGTGCCTGGAGTGTCTCAGGGGTCCAGCCCCAGCATTTT.

The J gene is TRBJ2-5, the V gene TRBV4-2, with 9 bases fitting TRBD2. The CDR3 is made up of 14 amino acids. The trim removed 8 bases at V and 5 bases at J, leaving 9 bases unmatched. CDR1 LGHNA and CDR2 YNFKEQ come from the germline V gene. CDR3 sequence: CASGLAGAGETQYF. CDR3 DNA sequence: TGTGCCAGCGGATTAGCGGGAGCGGGCGAGACCCAGTACTTC.

V usage is TRBV18 and J usage is TRBJ2-1; the D gene is possibly TRBD1 (6 bases). Trimming left V 3 bases short and J 0 bases short, with 18 bases between. Germline V gene data show CDR1 as KGHSH and CDR2 as LQKENI. This CDR3 comprises 18 residues. CDR3 residues: CASSPLLGGSSSYNEQFF. CDR3 nucleotides: TGTGCCAGCTCACCCCTCTTAGGGGGATCCAGCTCCTACAATGAGCAGTTCTTC.